This T cell receptor (beta chain) was recorded in a study of T cells expressing NK-cell markers. The overall study: The authors sequenced eight donors, of whom seven were HCMV-seropositive and one was seronegative.

TCRdb reprocessed the 5' RACE reads, keeping one entry per CDR3 protein, no DNA. Its table lists some 500,000 distinct CDR3 sequences. Per the germline V gene, CDR1 is ENHRY and CDR2 is SYGVKD. The length of the CDR3 is 14 residues. V gene TRBV10-3 combines with J gene TRBJ2-1; as DNA is missing, the TRBD2 call by TCRdb cannot be tested. The sequenced sample consisted of blood T cells: a sorted CD56 or NKG2C T cell subset, CD4+ or CD8+ T cells, or bulk PBMC T cells (not recorded which). The sequence was collected from a woman aged 50 to 60 in good health. CDR3 sequence: CAISGTSGLNEQFF.